One and the same sample provided the 32 T cell receptor beta chains below, sequenced in a study of T cell responses to AZD1222 COVID-19 vaccine. The repertoire was sequenced with immunoSEQ multiplex PCR; TCRdb's copy has only in-frame clones and lacks some. The profile shows some 140,000 clones, around 84% of them singletons. The sequences come from peripheral blood, collected on day 0 of AZD1222 vaccination. The receptors originated from an adult in good health.

The chain combines TRBV20-1 with TRBJ1-6, with 8 bases lining up with TRBD1. J was trimmed by 7 bases and V by 3 bases; bases with no gene match: 8. The CDR3 is 15 amino acids. The germline CDR1 and CDR2 sequences are DFQATT and SNEGSKA (reference sequence). The CDR3 spells CSASSGTGKNSPLHF. The CDR3 nucleotides are TGCAGTGCTAGTTCGGGGACAGGAAAAAATTCACCCCTCCACTTT.

This chain links TRBV10-3 with TRBJ1-2, with TRBD1 matching over 7 bases. The V segment lost 2 bases and the J segment 8 bases; nucleotides outside the gene matches: 5. The CDR3 totals 13 residues. CDR1 is ENHRY, CDR2 SYGVKD, per germline. The CDR3 sequence is CAISELQGEGYTF. The CDR3 DNA reads TGTGCCATCAGTGAGCTGCAGGGGGAAGGCTACACCTTC.

CDR3 protein: CASSIGTGSYEQYF. The CDR3 DNA sequence: TGTGCCAGTAGTATCGGGACAGGGTCCTACGAGCAGTACTTC. The V and J genes are TRBV19 and TRBJ2-7; 9 bases align to TRBD1. Germline V gene sequence: CDR1 LNHDA, CDR2 SQIVND (reference sequence). Germline trimming cut 3 bases from V and 1 base from J; bases unmatched to any gene: 1. The CDR3 runs 14 residues.

This chain uses TRBV6-1 with TRBJ1-6, with no clear D. Germline V CDR1 and CDR2: MNHNS, SASEGT. Trimming pared 2 bases from V and 9 bases from J, leaving 14 bases between. The length of the CDR3 is 15 residues. CDR3: CASSELTKTGSPLHF. The DNA of the CDR3 is TGTGCCAGCAGTGAACTTACTAAAACGGGTTCACCCCTCCACTTT.

This clone has a single count. This sequence joins TRBV28 and TRBJ2-2, with a weak D call TRBD2 (6 bases). Germline CDR1 MDHEN, CDR2 SYDVKM. The CDR3 is 17 amino acids. The V end was cut by 6 bases, the J end by 0 bases, with 17 bases between. The CDR3 here is CASSKYLGTANTGELFF. As DNA, the CDR3 is TGTGCCAGCAGCAAATATCTCGGGACTGCGAACACCGGGGAGCTGTTTTTT.

The CDR3 loop reads CATYRGHYEAFF. The CDR3 DNA is TGTGCCACCTACAGAGGCCATTATGAAGCTTTCTTT. The chain carries TRBV19 and TRBJ1-1; no clear D. CDR1 LNHDA and CDR2 SQIVND come from the germline V gene (reference sequence). The CDR3 loop spans 12 amino acids. V was cut by 10 bases and J by 7 bases, with 16 bases left in between. The full variable domain, completed using reference TRBV19 and TRBJ1-1, is DGGITQSPKYLFRKEGQNVTLSCEQNLNHDAMYWYRQDPGQGLRLIYYSQIVNDFQKGDIAEGYSVSREKKESFPLTVTSAQKNPTAFYLCATYRGHYEAFFGQGTRLTVV.

The chain carries TRBV7-6 and TRBJ1-2, with D possibly TRBD1 on 5 matching bases. V shed 5 bases and J shed 3 bases, with 16 bases lying between them. The CDR3 has 15 amino acids. Germline V gene sequence: CDR1 SGHVS, CDR2 FNYEAQ. The CDR3 protein is CASSPGLRSDYGYTF. Here the CDR3 DNA reads TGTGCCAGCAGCCCAGGGCTACGGTCGGACTATGGCTACACCTTC.

This chain links TRBV13 with TRBJ2-1; 8 bases map to TRBD2. V shed 2 bases and J 4 bases; nucleotides not matched to a gene: 4. The germline V gene encodes CDR1 PRHDT and CDR2 FYEKMQ (reference sequence). CDR3 length: 15 amino acids. The DNA of the CDR3 is TGTGCCAGCAGCTTACTGGCGGGGGGTTACAATGAGCAGTTCTTC. Its protein is CASSLLAGGYNEQFF.

The chain recombines TRBV7-2 with TRBJ1-2; TRBD1 matches 8 bases. J gave up 7 bases and V 5 bases, and 9 bases lay outside the gene matches. Per the germline V gene, CDR1 is SGHTA and CDR2 is FQGNSA. The CDR3 has 14 residues. For the CDR3, the DNA is TGTGCCAGCAGCCCCCAGGGGGCCTCAGCTGGCTACACCTTC. Translated: CASSPQGASAGYTF.

This clone was counted a single time. The chain is built from TRBV10-1 and TRBJ2-7; 7 nucleotides agree with TRBD2. The CDR3 is made up of 12 amino acids. Per the germline V gene, CDR1 is WNHNN and CDR2 is SYGVQD (reference sequence). Losses at the gene ends were 6 bases for V and 6 bases for J; bases not matched to a gene: 5. Here the CDR3 reads CASRGGSGEQYF. The CDR3 DNA sequence: TGCGCCAGCAGGGGGGGGTCCGGCGAGCAGTACTTC.

The V call is TRBV27, the J call TRBJ1-2; 9 positions match TRBD1. The V and J ends lost 4 bases and 2 bases, in that order; junction bases with no gene match: 2. CDR3 length equals 14 residues. CDR1 and CDR2 (germline): MNHEY, SMNVEV (reference sequence). The DNA for the CDR3 is TGTGCCAGCAGTTCTGGACAGGGGAACTATGGCTACACCTTC. Its translation: CASSSGQGNYGYTF.

The J gene is TRBJ1-1, the V gene TRBV9; possibly TRBD1 for D (5 bases). Germline CDR1 SGDLS, CDR2 YYNGEE. V shed 0 bases and J shed 0 bases, with 15 bases lying between them. The CDR3 consists of 17 residues. The CDR3 nucleotides read TGTGCCAGCAGCGTAGTGGGCGGGACCGGGATGAACACTGAAGCTTTCTTT. This sequence encodes CASSVVGGTGMNTEAFF.

There are a few counts of this clone. The chain joins TRBV6-6 to TRBJ1-6; perhaps TRBD1 as D (5 bases). V lost 5 bases to trimming and J lost 9 bases, with 29 bases between them. This CDR3 region has 19 residues. Germline assignment: CDR1 MNHNY and CDR2 SVGAGI (reference sequence). The CDR3 is CASSPRRDFWTVIGSPLHF. The CDR3 region has the DNA TGTGCCAGCAGTCCCCGGAGGGACTTTTGGACGGTTATAGGTTCACCCCTCCACTTT.

The V call is TRBV15, the J call TRBJ2-7, with unresolved D. Germline V CDR1 and CDR2: LNHNV, YYDKDF (reference sequence). The CDR3 length is 12 residues. Deletions cut 0 bases from V and 3 bases from J, with 3 bases between. CDR3 coding DNA: TGTGCCACCAGCAGAGATGGCTACGAGCAGTACTTC. Residues: CATSRDGYEQYF.

This chain uses TRBV27 with TRBJ2-3, with 10 positions matching TRBD1. This CDR3 has 16 amino acids. Trimming cost V 2 bases and J 5 bases; bases outside gene matches: 7. Germline values: CDR1 MNHEY, CDR2 SMNVEV (reference sequence). The CDR3 nucleotides read TGTGCCAGCAGTTTAGGACAGGGGGACCCCAGAGATACGCAGTATTTT. This gives the protein CASSLGQGDPRDTQYF.

V is TRBV28 and J is TRBJ1-2, with TRBD1 matching over 9 bases. Germline V gene data show CDR1 as MDHEN and CDR2 as SYDVKM. V lost 4 bases to trimming and J lost 3 bases; unmatched junction nucleotides: 6. The CDR3 consists of 15 residues. The CDR3 region has the DNA TGTGCCAGCAGTTCCTACGACAGGGGGGACTATGGCTACACCTTC. The encoded protein is CASSSYDRGDYGYTF.

This chain connects TRBV30 to TRBJ2-4, with 7 bases lining up with TRBD1. The germline V gene has CDR1 GTSNPN and CDR2 SVGIG (reference sequence). Trimming at V came to 2 bases and at J to 10 bases, leaving 11 bases not matched to a gene. The CDR3 consists of 14 residues. CDR3 in DNA: TGTGCCTGGAGTCCTGACAGGGACCTAGGGATTCAGTACTTC. It encodes CAWSPDRDLGIQYF.

This clone was seen only a few times. Here the CDR3 DNA reads TGTGCCAGTAGTGGCCAGGGGGAGGAAAAACTGTTTTTT. This encodes CASSGQGEEKLFF. The chain uses TRBV19 and TRBJ1-4, with 7 nucleotides matching TRBD1. V shed 5 bases and J 8 bases; nucleotides not matched to a gene: 5. Germline CDR1 is LNHDA and CDR2 is SQIVND (reference sequence). The CDR3 extends over 13 amino acids. The complete variable domain, with remaining parts taken from reference TRBV19 and TRBJ1-4, reads DGGITQSPKYLFRKEGQNVTLSCEQNLNHDAMYWYRQDPGQGLRLIYYSQIVNDFQKGDIAEGYSVSREKKESFPLTVTSAQKNPTAFYLCASSGQGEEKLFFGSGTQLSVL.

A few counts support this clone. The V and J genes are TRBV9 and TRBJ2-1; D perhaps matches TRBD2 (5 bases). CDR3 size: 15 residues. V lost 4 bases, J lost 3 bases, and 14 bases lay in between. The germline CDR1 and CDR2 sequences are SGDLS and YYNGEE. The CDR3, as DNA: TGTGCCAGCAGCCTAGAGGGCTTGATCTACAATGAGCAGTTCTTC. It yields the protein CASSLEGLIYNEQFF.

V usage is TRBV5-1 and J usage is TRBJ1-1; D gene ambiguous. Trimming pared 1 base from V and 9 bases from J, leaving 1 base between. CDR3 size: 9 residues. Germline V lookup: CDR1 SGHRS, CDR2 YFSETQ. The CDR3 DNA reads TGCGCCAGCAGCTTGAAAGCTTTCTTT. Translation gives CASSLKAFF.

This sequence joins TRBV3-1 (or the pseudogene TRBV3-2) and TRBJ1-2, with a tentative D call TRBD1 (5 bases). The ends were cut back, 1 base at V and 8 bases at J, with 11 bases in the middle. Germline V lookup: CDR1 LGHDT, CDR2 YNNKEL (reference sequence). The CDR3 is 13 residues long. CDR3 residues: CASSQVGVGGYTF. CDR3 sequence (DNA): TGTGCCAGCAGCCAAGTGGGGGTAGGCGGCTACACCTTC.

The chain carries TRBV11-2 and TRBJ2-5, with TRBD2 identical over 11 bases. The CDR3 sequence is 19 residues long. The ends lost 2 bases at V and 2 bases at J; junction bases unmatched: 13. Germline assignment: CDR1 SGHAT and CDR2 FQNNGV. CDR3 sequence reads: CASSLNTWVGLAAQETQYF. As DNA, the CDR3 is TGTGCCAGCAGCTTAAATACCTGGGTGGGACTAGCGGCTCAAGAGACCCAGTACTTC.

This chain uses TRBV10-3 with TRBJ1-2, with TRBD1 matching over 7 bases. Germline CDR1 ENHRY, CDR2 SYGVKD. The CDR3 sequence is 12 residues long. Germline trimming cut 8 bases from V and 8 bases from J; bases unmatched to any gene: 8. DNA for the CDR3: TGTGCCATCTCCCAGGGGGTAGGGGGCTACACCTTC. Protein sequence: CAISQGVGGYTF.

The J gene is TRBJ2-7, the V gene TRBV28, with D possibly TRBD2 on 6 matching bases. Deletions cut 6 bases from V and 3 bases from J, with 12 bases between. This CDR3 has 13 residues. Germline CDR1 MDHEN, CDR2 SYDVKM. DNA of the CDR3: TGTGCCAGCAGCTCGGGACTTCGCTACGAGCAGTACTTC. Its protein is CASSSGLRYEQYF.

The chain combines TRBV6-5 with TRBJ1-5, with TRBD1 matching over 10 bases. The V segment lost 4 bases and the J segment 6 bases; nucleotides outside the gene matches: 6. The CDR3 contains 15 residues. Per the germline V gene, CDR1 is MNHEY and CDR2 is SVGAGI. The CDR3 region is CASSFRQGASQPQHF. The CDR3 DNA follows: TGTGCCAGCAGTTTTCGACAGGGGGCTAGTCAGCCCCAGCATTTT.

The CDR3 nucleotides are TGCGCCAGCAGCTCCGGGACAGGGGTCGGCTACACCTTC. Its translation: CASSSGTGVGYTF. The chain combines TRBV5-1 with TRBJ1-2; 10 nucleotides line up with TRBD1. The CDR3 covers 13 residues. The germline gives CDR1 SGHRS, CDR2 YFSETQ. V was pared by 3 bases and J by 8 bases, with 4 bases of the junction left unmatched.

The sample holds one count of this clone. This chain links TRBV6-6 with TRBJ1-3; perhaps TRBD1 as D (5 bases). This CDR3 has 18 amino acids. Trimming removed 5 bases from V and 3 bases from J, with 23 bases in between. CDR1 is MNHNY and CDR2 is SVGAGI in the germline V gene (reference sequence). CDR3 in DNA: TGTGCCAGCAGTCGCGGTGGGGGGGAATTCAGGAGTGGAAACACCATATATTTT. It specifies CASSRGGGEFRSGNTIYF.

V is TRBV28 and J is TRBJ1-5; TRBD1 might be the D (6 bases). This CDR3 has 18 residues. V gave up 10 bases and J gave up 3 bases, with 28 bases separating them. Germline V gene lookup returns CDR1 MDHEN and CDR2 SYDVKM. As DNA, the CDR3 is TGTGCCACCAGGGGATCTATCGGGCAGATTCAAAACAATCAGCCCCAGCATTTT. Translating gives CATRGSIGQIQNNQPQHF. Based on the CDR3 plus reference TRBV28 and TRBJ1-5, the full variable domain is DVKVTQSSRYLVKRTGEKVFLECVQDMDHENMFWYRQDPGLGLRLIYFSYDVKMKEKGDIPEGYSVSREKKERFSLILESASTNQTSMYLCATRGSIGQIQNNQPQHFGDGTRLSIL.

The chain uses TRBV5-8 and TRBJ1-1; the D gene is possibly TRBD1 (5 bases). There are 13 residues in the CDR3. V gave up 1 base and J gave up 5 bases, with 9 bases separating them. Germline V gene lookup returns CDR1 SGHTS and CDR2 YDEGEE. Here the CDR3 DNA reads TGTGCCAGCAGCTTGTTTTGGGGGACTGAAGCTTTCTTT. Protein sequence: CASSLFWGTEAFF.

This chain links TRBV6-1 with TRBJ1-2, with 7 bases aligning to TRBD1. With V trimmed by 2 bases and J by 8 bases, 5 bases remained unmatched. CDR1 is MNHNS, CDR2 SASEGT, per germline. The CDR3 sequence is 13 residues long. CDR3 bases: TGTGCCAGCAGTGAACCACAGGGGTACGGCTACACCTTC. As protein: CASSEPQGYGYTF.

The V call is TRBV30, the J call TRBJ1-2; tentatively, D is TRBD1 (6 bases). V lost 3 bases and J 0 bases, leaving 11 bases between the germline ends. Germline CDR1 GTSNPN, CDR2 SVGIG (reference sequence). CDR3 length: 14 residues. The CDR3 region is CAWRGTGTNYGYTF. CDR3 bases: TGTGCCTGGAGGGGCACAGGGACTAACTATGGCTACACCTTC.

This chain joins TRBV4-1 and TRBJ2-7; D unclear. CDR1 is MGHRA, CDR2 YSYEKL, per germline. Trimming shortened V by 0 bases and J by 4 bases, and 7 bases separated the two germline ends. The CDR3 sequence is 13 residues long. CDR3: CASSQERGYEQYF. As DNA, the CDR3 is TGCGCCAGCAGCCAAGAGAGAGGTTACGAGCAGTACTTC.